This T cell receptor (beta chain) stems from a study of tumor-infiltrating lymphocytes in primary liver carcinoma. Points from the study as a whole: Bulk unsorted samples prevented comparison of CD4+ and CD8+ repertoires.

Worth noting for this clonotype: What it binds is not known. One base away lies a much larger clone, so this may be a sequencing read error.

Out of unsorted whole blood came the blood RNA, and germline DNA was extracted as well. A primer in the constant region served to generate TCR beta cDNA from approximately 460 ng of total RNA. Three nested multiplex PCR rounds, a slightly modified ARM-PCR, produced the libraries for TCR beta. Use of TRBV1-TRBV30 forward primers with a C-beta reverse primer characterized the first two PCR rounds, which lasted about 9 cycles each. TCRdb used MiXCR to reprocess the multiplex PCR reads, holding one entry per CDR3 protein. This sample carries about 310,000 distinct CDR3 sequences, about three fifths of them seen once, and the ten largest clones take around 15%. This CDR3 has 14 amino acids. CDR1 is MNHEY and CDR2 is SVGAGI in the germline V gene.

This sequence joins TRBV6-5 and TRBJ2-7; TRBD1 matches 7 bases. This TCR came from a woman aged 25 to 39 with primary liver carcinoma and hepatitis B virus infection. Material: peripheral blood. This CDR3 is CATSSFTGAVEQYF. The DNA for the CDR3 is TGTGCCACCAGTTCCTTTACAGGGGCGGTCGAGCAGTACTTC.